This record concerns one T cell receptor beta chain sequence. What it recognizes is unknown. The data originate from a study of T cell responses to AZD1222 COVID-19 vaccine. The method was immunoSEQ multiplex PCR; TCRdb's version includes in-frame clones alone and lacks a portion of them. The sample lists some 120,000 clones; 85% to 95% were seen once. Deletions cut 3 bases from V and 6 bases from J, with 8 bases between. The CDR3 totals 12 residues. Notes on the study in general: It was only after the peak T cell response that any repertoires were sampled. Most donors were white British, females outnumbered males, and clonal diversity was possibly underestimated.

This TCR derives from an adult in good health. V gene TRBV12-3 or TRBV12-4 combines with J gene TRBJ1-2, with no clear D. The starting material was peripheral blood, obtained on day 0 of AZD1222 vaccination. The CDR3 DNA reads TGTGCCAGCAGTTTCGGGTTTGATGGCTACACCTTC. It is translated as CASSFGFDGYTF.